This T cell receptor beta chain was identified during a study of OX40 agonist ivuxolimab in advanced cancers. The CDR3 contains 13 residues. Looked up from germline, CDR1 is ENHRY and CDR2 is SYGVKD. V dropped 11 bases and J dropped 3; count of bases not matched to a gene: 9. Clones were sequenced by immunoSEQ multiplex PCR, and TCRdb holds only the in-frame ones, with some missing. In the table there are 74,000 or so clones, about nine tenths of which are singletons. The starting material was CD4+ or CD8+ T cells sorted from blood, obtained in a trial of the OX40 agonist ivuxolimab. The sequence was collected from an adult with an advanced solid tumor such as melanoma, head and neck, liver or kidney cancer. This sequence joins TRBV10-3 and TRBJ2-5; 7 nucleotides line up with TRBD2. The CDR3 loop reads CASGRETKETQYF. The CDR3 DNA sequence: TGTGCCTCGGGGAGGGAGACCAAAGAGACCCAGTACTTC.